The entry below describes one T cell receptor (beta chain). The identical CDR3 is also encoded by other nucleotide sequences in the sample. The entry originates in a study of beta chain features in type 1 diabetes. Researchers reported sorting CD4+ naive, central memory, regulatory and stem cell-like memory cells via CD45RO/CCR7/CD25/CD127/CD95/CD27. Expressed TCRB transcripts got sequenced, as all isolated RNA was reverse transcribed. Repertoires were generated with immunoSEQ multiplex PCR, while TCRdb's copy carries only in-frame clones and drops some. The sample contains almost 350,000 clones, 15% to 20% of which appear only once. The sequencing input was naive CD4+ T cells from blood. The clonotype comes from a woman between 18 and 30 years old in good health.

DNA for the CDR3: TGTGCCTGGAGCCCGGCTAGCGTATACTATGAGCAGTTCTTC. Translated, it gives CAWSPASVYYEQFF. The rearrangement joins TRBV30 to TRBJ2-1, with D possibly matching TRBD2 (6 bases). Germline assignment: CDR1 GTSNPN and CDR2 SVGIG (reference sequence). Deletions cut 3 bases from V and 8 bases from J, with 17 bases between. The CDR3 loop spans 14 amino acids.